This paragraph covers one T cell receptor (beta chain) sequence. The data are from a study of T cells in Graves' hyperthyroidism and ophthalmopathy. Regions amplified from RNA transcripts were the TCR beta CDR3 regions. A first-round RT-PCR of the TCR CDR3 used the HTBI primer set. TCRdb independently ran MiXCR on the multiplex PCR reads; one entry per CDR3 protein. This sample has about 350,000 distinct CDR3 sequences; over 11% occur once, and the top ten carry approximately 23%. Lactation, pregnancy, other autoimmune disease or uncontrolled infection excluded patients. Trimming removed 4 bases at V and 3 bases at J, with 12 bases between. There are 15 residues in the CDR3. The germline CDR1 and CDR2 sequences are MGHRA and YSYEKL.

This sequence was found in a woman under 40 with Graves' hyperthyroidism. The genes are TRBV4-1 and TRBJ2-2; the D is unclear. What was sequenced was blood. The DNA for the CDR3 is TGCGCCAGCAGCCCCCCAAACCTTTACACCGGGGAGCTGTTTTTT. Residues: CASSPPNLYTGELFF.